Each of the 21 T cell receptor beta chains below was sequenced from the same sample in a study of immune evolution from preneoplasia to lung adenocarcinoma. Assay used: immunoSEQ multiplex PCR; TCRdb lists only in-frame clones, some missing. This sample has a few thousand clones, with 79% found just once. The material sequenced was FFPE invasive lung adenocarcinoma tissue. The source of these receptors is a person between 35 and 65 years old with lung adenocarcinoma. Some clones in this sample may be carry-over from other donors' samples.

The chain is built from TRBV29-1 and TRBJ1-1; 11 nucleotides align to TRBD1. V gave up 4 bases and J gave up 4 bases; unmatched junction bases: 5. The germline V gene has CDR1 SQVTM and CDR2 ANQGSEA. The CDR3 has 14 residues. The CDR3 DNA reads TGCAGCGTTGCCCGAGGGACAGGGGGCACTGAAGCTTTCTTT. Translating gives CSVARGTGGTEAFF.

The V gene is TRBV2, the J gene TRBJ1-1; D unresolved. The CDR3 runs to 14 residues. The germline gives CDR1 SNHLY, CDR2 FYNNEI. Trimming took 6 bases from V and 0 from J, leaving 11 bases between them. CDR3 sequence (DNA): TGTGCCAGCAGATTGAGGGTGTTGAACACTGAAGCTTTCTTT. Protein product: CASRLRVLNTEAFF.

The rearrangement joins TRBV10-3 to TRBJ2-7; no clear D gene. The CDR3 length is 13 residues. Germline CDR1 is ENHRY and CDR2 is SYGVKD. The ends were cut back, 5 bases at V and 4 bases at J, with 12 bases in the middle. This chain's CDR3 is CAISPRTSYEQYF. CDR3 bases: TGTGCCATCAGTCCCCGGACCTCTTACGAGCAGTACTTC.

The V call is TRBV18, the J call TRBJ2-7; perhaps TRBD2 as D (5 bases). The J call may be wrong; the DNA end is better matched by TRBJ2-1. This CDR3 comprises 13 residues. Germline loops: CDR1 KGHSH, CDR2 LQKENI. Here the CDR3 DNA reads TGTGCCAGCTCCCACAGTAAGGGAGACGAGCAGTTCTTC. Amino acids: CASSHSKGDEQFF.

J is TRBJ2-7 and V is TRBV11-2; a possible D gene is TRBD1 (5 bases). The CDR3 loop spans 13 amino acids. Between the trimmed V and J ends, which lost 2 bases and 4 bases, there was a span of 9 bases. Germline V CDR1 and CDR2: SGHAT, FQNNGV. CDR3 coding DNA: TGTGCCAGCAGCTTACTGCAGGGATACGAGCAGTACTTC. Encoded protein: CASSLLQGYEQYF. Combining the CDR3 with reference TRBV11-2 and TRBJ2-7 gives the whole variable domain EAGVAQSPRYKIIEKRQSVAFWCNPISGHATLYWYQQILGQGPKLLIQFQNNGVVDDSQLPKDRFSAERLKGVDSTLKIQPAKLEDSAVYLCASSLLQGYEQYFGPGTRLTVT.

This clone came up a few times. The DNA for the CDR3 is TGTGCCAGCAGGAACATCGACAGGGGACGAATCTATGGCTACACCTTC. Its translation: CASRNIDRGRIYGYTF. The chain has TRBV7-2 and TRBJ1-2; 8 nucleotides match TRBD1. The CDR3 runs 16 residues. CDR1 and CDR2 from the germline V gene are SGHTA and FQGNSA. J was trimmed by 4 bases and V by 6 bases; bases with no gene match: 13.

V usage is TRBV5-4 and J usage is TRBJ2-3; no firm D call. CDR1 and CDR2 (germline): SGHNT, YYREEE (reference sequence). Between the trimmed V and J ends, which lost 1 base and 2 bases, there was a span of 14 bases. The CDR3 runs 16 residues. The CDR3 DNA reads TGTGCCAGCAGCTTGTTAACCTATAAGGCCACAGATACGCAGTATTTT. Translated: CASSLLTYKATDTQYF.

The CDR3 is CASSIQGPFNEKLFF. CDR3 sequence (DNA): TGCGCCAGCAGCATACAGGGCCCCTTTAATGAAAAACTGTTTTTT. The chain uses TRBV5-1 and TRBJ1-4, with D possibly matching TRBD1 (6 bases). The CDR3 contains 15 residues. V shed 4 bases and J shed 4 bases, with 14 bases lying between them. The germline V gene has CDR1 SGHRS and CDR2 YFSETQ.

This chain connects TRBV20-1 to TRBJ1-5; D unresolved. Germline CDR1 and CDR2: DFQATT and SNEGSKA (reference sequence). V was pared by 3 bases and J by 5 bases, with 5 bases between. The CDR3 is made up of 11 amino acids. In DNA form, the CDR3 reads TGCAGTGCTAGCGGGGATCAGCCCCAGCATTTT. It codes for CSASGDQPQHF.

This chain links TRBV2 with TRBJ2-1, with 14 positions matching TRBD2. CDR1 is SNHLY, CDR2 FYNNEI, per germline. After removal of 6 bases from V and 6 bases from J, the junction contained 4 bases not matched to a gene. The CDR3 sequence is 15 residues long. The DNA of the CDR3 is TGTGCCAGCAGGCAGGGACTAGCGGGGGTCAATGAGCAGTTCTTC. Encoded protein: CASRQGLAGVNEQFF.

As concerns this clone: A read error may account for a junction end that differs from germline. The CDR3 reads CASSLDSYQPQHF. The CDR3 nucleotides read TGCGCCAGCAGCTTAGACAGTTATCAGCCCCAGCACTTT. The chain combines TRBV5-1 with TRBJ1-5, with a tentative D call TRBD1 (5 bases). CDR1 and CDR2 (germline): SGHRS, YFSETQ. The CDR3 runs to 13 residues.

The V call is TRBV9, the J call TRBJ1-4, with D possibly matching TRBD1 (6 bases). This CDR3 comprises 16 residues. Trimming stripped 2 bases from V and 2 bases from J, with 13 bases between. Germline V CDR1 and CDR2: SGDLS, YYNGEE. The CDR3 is CASSVDYQGTNEKLFF. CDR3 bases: TGTGCCAGCAGCGTCGACTATCAGGGGACTAATGAAAAACTGTTTTTT.

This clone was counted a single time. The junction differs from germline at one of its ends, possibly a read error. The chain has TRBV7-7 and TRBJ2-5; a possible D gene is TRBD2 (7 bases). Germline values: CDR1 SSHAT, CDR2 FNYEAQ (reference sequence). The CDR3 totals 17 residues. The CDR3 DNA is TGTGCTAGCAGCCTAGACGCCGGGGGGCGACTCCAAGAGACCCAGTACTTC. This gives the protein CASSLDAGGRLQETQYF.

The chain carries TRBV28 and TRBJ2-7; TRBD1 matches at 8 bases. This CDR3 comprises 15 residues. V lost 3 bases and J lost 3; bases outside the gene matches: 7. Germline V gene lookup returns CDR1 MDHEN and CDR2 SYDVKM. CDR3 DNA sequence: TGTGCCAGCAGTTTCTCGAGGACAGGGAACTACGAGCAGTACTTC. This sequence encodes CASSFSRTGNYEQYF.

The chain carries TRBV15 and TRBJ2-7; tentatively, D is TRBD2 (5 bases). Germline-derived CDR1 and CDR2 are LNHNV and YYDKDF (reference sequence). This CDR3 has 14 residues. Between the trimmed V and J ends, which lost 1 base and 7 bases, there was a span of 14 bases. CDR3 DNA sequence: TGTGCCACCAGCAGAGGTGGGAGCGAGGAAGAGCAGTACTTC. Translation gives CATSRGGSEEEQYF.

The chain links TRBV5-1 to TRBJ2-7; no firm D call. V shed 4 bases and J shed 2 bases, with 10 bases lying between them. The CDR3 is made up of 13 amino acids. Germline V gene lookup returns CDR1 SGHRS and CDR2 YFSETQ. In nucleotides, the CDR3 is TGCGCCAGCAGCACGGATGGGGCCTACGAGCAGTACTTC. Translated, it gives CASSTDGAYEQYF. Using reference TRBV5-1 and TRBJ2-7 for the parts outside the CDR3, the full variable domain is KAGVTQTPRYLIKTRGQQVTLSCSPISGHRSVSWYQQTPGQGLQFLFEYFSETQRNKGNFPGRFSGRQFSNSRSEMNVSTLELGDSALYLCASSTDGAYEQYFGPGTRLTVT.

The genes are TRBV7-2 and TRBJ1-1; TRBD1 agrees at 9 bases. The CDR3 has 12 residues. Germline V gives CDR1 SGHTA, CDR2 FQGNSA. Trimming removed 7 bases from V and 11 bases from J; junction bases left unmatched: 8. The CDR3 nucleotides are TGTGCCAGCACCCGGGACAGGGTGGTTGCTTTCTTT. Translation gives CASTRDRVVAFF. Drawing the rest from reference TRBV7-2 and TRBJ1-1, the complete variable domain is GAGVSQSPSNKVTEKGKDVELRCDPISGHTALYWYRQSLGQGLEFLIYFQGNSAPDKSGLPSDRFSAERTGGSVSTLTIQRTQQEDSAVYLCASTRDRVVAFFGQGTRLTVV.

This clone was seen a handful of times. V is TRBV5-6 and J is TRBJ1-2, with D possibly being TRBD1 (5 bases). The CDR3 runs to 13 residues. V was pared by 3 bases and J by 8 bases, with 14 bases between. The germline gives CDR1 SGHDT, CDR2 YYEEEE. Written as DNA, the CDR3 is TGTGCCAGCAGCTCGGGGGGGGTTGGCGGCTACACCTTC. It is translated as CASSSGGVGGYTF.

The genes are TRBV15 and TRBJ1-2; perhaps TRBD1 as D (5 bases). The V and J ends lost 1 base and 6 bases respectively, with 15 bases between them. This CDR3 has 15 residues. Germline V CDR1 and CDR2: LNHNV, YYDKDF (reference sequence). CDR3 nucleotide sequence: TGTGCCACCAGCAGAGGTGATGGGGCCGGTGATGGCTACACCTTC. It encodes CATSRGDGAGDGYTF. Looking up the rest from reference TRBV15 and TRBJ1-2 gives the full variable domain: DAMVIQNPRYQVTQFGKPVTLSCSQTLNHNVMYWYQQKSSQAPKLLFHYYDKDFNNEADTPDNFQSRRPNTSFCFLDIRSPGLGDTAMYLCATSRGDGAGDGYTFGSGTRLTVV.

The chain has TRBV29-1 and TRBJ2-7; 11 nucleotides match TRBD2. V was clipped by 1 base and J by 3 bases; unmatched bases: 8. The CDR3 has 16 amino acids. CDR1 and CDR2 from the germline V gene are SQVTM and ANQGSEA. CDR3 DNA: TGCAGCGTTGAAGGCGCCGGGACTAGCGGCGACTACGAGCAGTACTTC. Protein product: CSVEGAGTSGDYEQYF.

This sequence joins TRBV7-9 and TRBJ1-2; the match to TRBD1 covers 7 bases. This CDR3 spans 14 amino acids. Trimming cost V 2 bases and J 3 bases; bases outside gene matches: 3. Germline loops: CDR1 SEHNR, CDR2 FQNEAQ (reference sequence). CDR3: CASSLTTGHYGYTF. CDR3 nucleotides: TGTGCCAGCAGCTTAACGACAGGGCACTATGGCTACACCTTC. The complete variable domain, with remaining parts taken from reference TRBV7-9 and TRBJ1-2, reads DTGVSQNPRHKITKRGQNVTFRCDPISEHNRLYWYRQTLGQGPEFLTYFQNEAQLEKSRLLSDRFSAERPKGSFSTLEIQRTEQGDSAMYLCASSLTTGHYGYTFGSGTRLTVV.